This entry lists 25 T cell receptor beta chains sequenced from one sample in a study of spatial heterogeneity in lung cancer. Time point indicated: sample taken at primary tumor resection. Whole RNA came from tumor, nontumor lung or frozen PBMC and was sequenced without being sorted. TCRdb redid the calling of the 5' RACE reads with MiXCR, one entry per CDR3 protein. The table records around 23,000 distinct CDR3 sequences, 3.3% of them present only once. Sequenced here: PBMCs, sampled at surgery. The receptors derive from a female donor with early-stage non-small cell lung cancer.

This clonotype was found many times. This rearrangement joins TRBV4-1 to TRBJ2-5, with 7 positions matching TRBD2. Germline V gives CDR1 MGHRA, CDR2 YSYEKL. V gave up 0 bases and J gave up 2 bases; unmatched junction bases: 6. The CDR3 totals 16 residues. CDR3 in amino acids: CASSQDVASGQETQYF. For the CDR3, the DNA is TGCGCCAGCAGCCAAGATGTCGCTAGCGGTCAAGAGACCCAGTACTTC.

This clonotype was observed many times. The chain employs TRBV12-3 or TRBV12-4 and TRBJ2-1, with a tentative D call TRBD2 (5 bases). The CDR3 length is 15 residues. V was pared by 5 bases and J by 3 bases, with 14 bases between. The CDR3 region has the DNA TGTGCCAGCAGTGAATGGGAGAGCGGCTACAATGAGCAGTTCTTC. Translated, it gives CASSEWESGYNEQFF.

In its sample, this clonotype was seen many times. The V call is TRBV6-5, the J call TRBJ2-7; TRBD1 aligns across 8 bases. V gave up 4 bases and J gave up 2 bases; unmatched junction bases: 4. Germline V gene data show CDR1 as MNHEY and CDR2 as SVGAGI. The CDR3 sequence is 14 residues long. As DNA, the CDR3 is TGTGCCAGCAGTTTTAGACAGGGGCCCTACGAGCAGTACTTC. This sequence encodes CASSFRQGPYEQYF.

V is TRBV7-9 and J is TRBJ2-2, with a possible D match to TRBD1 (6 bases). The V and J ends lost 3 bases and 4 bases respectively, with 9 bases between them. The length of the CDR3 is 14 residues. Looked up from germline, CDR1 is SEHNR and CDR2 is FQNEAQ (reference sequence). The CDR3, as DNA: TGTGCCAGCAGCTTCGGGACATCCACCGGGGAGCTGTTTTTT. This encodes CASSFGTSTGELFF. The whole variable domain, filled in from reference TRBV7-9 and TRBJ2-2, reads DTGVSQNPRHKITKRGQNVTFRCDPISEHNRLYWYRQTLGQGPEFLTYFQNEAQLEKSRLLSDRFSAERPKGSFSTLEIQRTEQGDSAMYLCASSFGTSTGELFFGEGSRLTVL.

Ten or more counts support this clonotype. This chain uses TRBV2 with TRBJ1-5; TRBD1 matches at 11 bases. Germline trimming cut 4 bases from V and 3 bases from J; bases unmatched to any gene: 2. Germline V gives CDR1 SNHLY, CDR2 FYNNEI. The CDR3 length is 15 residues. This chain's CDR3 is CASSGDRGANQPQHF. The CDR3 DNA is TGTGCCAGCAGTGGGGACAGGGGGGCCAATCAGCCCCAGCATTTT.

This clonotype was counted ten times or more. The chain combines TRBV12-3 or TRBV12-4 with TRBJ2-2; no clear D gene. The CDR3 is 14 amino acids. V lost 6 bases and J lost 1, with 9 bases in between. The CDR3 protein is CASRPDVNTGELFF. In DNA form, the CDR3 reads TGTGCCAGCAGACCGGACGTGAACACCGGGGAGCTGTTTTTT.

This clonotype was recorded many times. The gene calls are TRBV20-1 and TRBJ2-4; D is undetermined. This CDR3 has 14 amino acids. V was cut by 4 bases and J by 2 bases, with 12 bases left in between. The germline CDR1 and CDR2 sequences are DFQATT and SNEGSKA (reference sequence). The CDR3 loop is CSATSPVTKNIQYF. The DNA for the CDR3 is TGCAGTGCTACCTCTCCGGTTACCAAAAACATTCAGTACTTC.

There are many counts of this clonotype. V and J are TRBV4-1 and TRBJ1-1, with D possibly TRBD1 on 5 matching bases. CDR1 is MGHRA, CDR2 YSYEKL, per germline. The CDR3 totals 17 residues. The V end lost 1 base, the J end lost 7 bases, and 22 bases lay between the germline ends. CDR3 region: CASSQGAWGRGLGEAFF. CDR3 bases: TGCGCCAGCAGCCAAGGGGCTTGGGGCCGGGGCCTCGGTGAAGCTTTCTTT.

The rearrangement joins TRBV20-1 to TRBJ2-7; D is unclear. The CDR3 runs to 16 residues. Germline assignment: CDR1 DFQATT and CDR2 SNEGSKA (reference sequence). Trimming stripped 1 base from V and 7 bases from J, with 23 bases between. CDR3 DNA: TGCAGTGCTAGAGGGCGCAACTGGCCCGGGTCTGAAGAGCAGTACTTC. Residues: CSARGRNWPGSEEQYF.

This clonotype was counted at least ten times. The chain has TRBV2 and TRBJ2-1; D is possibly TRBD2 (8 bases). Trimming left V 3 bases short and J 4 bases short, with 31 bases between. The CDR3 is 21 residues long. CDR1 SNHLY and CDR2 FYNNEI come from the germline V gene. The CDR3 DNA sequence: TGTGCCAGCAGTGAGTCAGGCCTAGCGGGCCTCCTTAGCAGGGGGTACAATGAGCAGTTCTTC. Protein: CASSESGLAGLLSRGYNEQFF.

This clonotype was observed at least ten times. The V call is TRBV29-1, the J call TRBJ1-1; maybe TRBD1 (5 bases). V lost 6 bases to trimming and J lost 3 bases, with 11 bases between them. The CDR3 totals 12 residues. CDR1 SQVTM and CDR2 ANQGSEA come from the germline V gene. CDR3 DNA sequence: TGCAGCGTAGGGACGCGGGACACTGAAGCTTTCTTT. Translated, it gives CSVGTRDTEAFF. The whole variable domain, filled in from reference TRBV29-1 and TRBJ1-1, reads SAVISQKPSRDICQRGTSLTIQCQVDSQVTMMFWYRQQPGQSLTLIATANQGSEATYESGFVIDKFPISRPNLTFSTLTVSNMSPEDSSIYLCSVGTRDTEAFFGQGTRLTVV.

This clonotype was counted ten times or more. The V gene is TRBV20-1, the J gene TRBJ2-1, with 13 bases fitting TRBD2. The CDR3 loop spans 13 amino acids. Germline V gene data show CDR1 as DFQATT and CDR2 as SNEGSKA (reference sequence). V lost 6 bases, J lost 7 bases, and 3 bases stayed unmatched. As DNA, the CDR3 is TGCAGTGCCACGGGACTAGCGGGGAATGAGCAGTTCTTC. Protein product: CSATGLAGNEQFF.

This chain joins TRBV10-1 and TRBJ2-3; D not certain. The V and J ends lost 3 bases and 0 bases respectively, with 7 bases between them. From germline, CDR1 is WNHNN and CDR2 SYGVQD (reference sequence). This CDR3 is built from 14 residues. CDR3 sequence: CASSDLLSTDTQYF. CDR3 sequence (DNA): TGCGCCAGCAGTGATCTCTTGAGCACAGATACGCAGTATTTT.

The table lists this clonotype with a few counts. The chain combines TRBV5-4 with TRBJ2-7; maybe TRBD1 (5 bases). Germline CDR1 SGHNT, CDR2 YYREEE (reference sequence). Trimming cost V 4 bases and J 3 bases, with 14 bases left between them. CDR3 length equals 14 residues. In DNA form, the CDR3 reads TGTGCCAGCAGCCCCCAACCCAGGGACTACGAGCAGTACTTC. It encodes CASSPQPRDYEQYF.

This clonotype was seen a few times. The genes are TRBV12-3 or TRBV12-4 and TRBJ2-1; 12 nucleotides line up with TRBD2. This CDR3 spans 19 amino acids. The ends lost 4 bases at V and 0 bases at J; junction bases unmatched: 10. The CDR3 is CASSSTGTSGPLSYNEQFF. The CDR3 DNA reads TGTGCCAGCAGTTCCACCGGGACTAGCGGGCCCCTCTCCTACAATGAGCAGTTCTTC.

This clonotype was observed at least ten times. V is TRBV11-2 and J is TRBJ2-7, with D perhaps matching TRBD1 or TRBD2 (6 bases each). This CDR3 comprises 15 residues. CDR1 is SGHAT and CDR2 is FQNNGV in the germline V gene. V lost 4 bases, J lost 3 bases, and 16 bases lay in between. CDR3 in amino acids: CASSYESGADYEQYF. The CDR3 region has the DNA TGTGCCAGCAGCTACGAATCGGGGGCCGACTACGAGCAGTACTTC.

This clonotype has a count of ten or more. V and J are TRBV2 and TRBJ2-1; D unclear. Germline V gene data show CDR1 as SNHLY and CDR2 as FYNNEI. The CDR3 runs 13 residues. V lost 6 bases and J 0 bases, leaving 6 bases between the germline ends. The CDR3 DNA follows: TGTGCCAGCAGGGGAAGCTCCTACAATGAGCAGTTCTTC. Its protein product is CASRGSSYNEQFF.

This clonotype showed up many times. The V and J genes are TRBV5-1 and TRBJ1-1; D ambiguous. V was cut by 5 bases and J by 1 base, with 18 bases left in between. The CDR3 loop spans 16 amino acids. Per the germline V gene, CDR1 is SGHRS and CDR2 is YFSETQ. The CDR3 coding sequence is TGCGCCAGCAGATACCAGCATCAGGCTGCGAACACTGAAGCTTTCTTT. This gives the protein CASRYQHQAANTEAFF. The full variable domain, with the rest looked up from reference TRBV5-1 and TRBJ1-1, is KAGVTQTPRYLIKTRGQQVTLSCSPISGHRSVSWYQQTPGQGLQFLFEYFSETQRNKGNFPGRFSGRQFSNSRSEMNVSTLELGDSALYLCASRYQHQAANTEAFFGQGTRLTVV.

This clonotype was seen at least ten times. The genes are TRBV2 and TRBJ1-4, with D perhaps TRBD1 (5 bases). This CDR3 comprises 15 residues. V lost 2 bases to trimming and J lost 6 bases, with 13 bases between them. Germline-derived CDR1 and CDR2 are SNHLY and FYNNEI. CDR3 nucleotides: TGTGCCAGCAGTGAATGGGGCGGGCTGTATGAAAAACTGTTTTTT. Translating it yields CASSEWGGLYEKLFF.

This clonotype was picked up many times. The rearrangement links TRBV7-2 to TRBJ2-1, with 7 nucleotides matching TRBD2. This CDR3 comprises 13 residues. The V and J ends lost 7 bases and 10 bases, in that order; junction bases with no gene match: 10. Per the germline V gene, CDR1 is SGHTA and CDR2 is FQGNSA. CDR3 region: CASTTLSSGEQFF. The CDR3 coding sequence is TGTGCCAGCACTACACTCTCTAGCGGAGAGCAGTTCTTC.

This clonotype was picked up many times. The gene calls are TRBV13 and TRBJ2-7; 9 positions agree with TRBD2. V dropped 7 bases and J dropped 7; count of bases not matched to a gene: 5. This CDR3 comprises 12 residues. From germline, CDR1 is PRHDT and CDR2 FYEKMQ (reference sequence). The CDR3 spells CASNLAGQEQYF. The CDR3, as DNA: TGTGCCAGCAACCTAGCGGGACAGGAGCAGTACTTC.

This clonotype appeared a few times. The V gene is TRBV7-3, the J gene TRBJ2-2; the match to TRBD2 covers 7 bases. This CDR3 is 15 amino acids long. The V gene end was trimmed by 0 bases and the J gene end by 6 bases; junction bases not matched to a gene: 4. The germline V gene has CDR1 SGHTA and CDR2 FQGTGA. The DNA for the CDR3 is TGTGCCAGCAGCTTAACGGCGGGAGCGGCCGGGGAGCTGTTTTTT. Encoded protein: CASSLTAGAAGELFF.

This clonotype was seen ten or more times. The V gene is TRBV5-1, the J gene TRBJ2-1, with 11 bases matching TRBD1. The J segment lost 8 bases and the V segment lost 3 bases, leaving 7 bases of the junction unmatched. This CDR3 region has 15 residues. The germline CDR1 and CDR2 sequences are SGHRS and YFSETQ. This CDR3 is CASSYWTGGLDEQFF. The CDR3 DNA reads TGCGCCAGCAGCTACTGGACAGGGGGCTTGGATGAGCAGTTCTTC.

This clonotype was seen many times. J is TRBJ2-7 and V is TRBV6-1, with D unclear. Trimming left V 1 base short and J 2 bases short, with 9 bases between. Per the germline V gene, CDR1 is MNHNS and CDR2 is SASEGT. This CDR3 has 14 amino acids. CDR3: CASSEGSGAYEQYF. The CDR3 bases are TGTGCCAGCAGTGAAGGGTCAGGCGCCTACGAGCAGTACTTC.

This clonotype occurred many times. The J gene is TRBJ2-1, the V gene TRBV6-5; maybe TRBD2 (6 bases). Per germline, CDR1 MNHEY and CDR2 SVGAGI. Trimming shortened V by 10 bases and J by 7 bases, and 11 bases separated the two germline ends. This CDR3 has 11 amino acids. CDR3 loop: CATREWNEQFF. CDR3 DNA sequence: TGTGCCACCCGGGAGTGGAATGAGCAGTTCTTC.